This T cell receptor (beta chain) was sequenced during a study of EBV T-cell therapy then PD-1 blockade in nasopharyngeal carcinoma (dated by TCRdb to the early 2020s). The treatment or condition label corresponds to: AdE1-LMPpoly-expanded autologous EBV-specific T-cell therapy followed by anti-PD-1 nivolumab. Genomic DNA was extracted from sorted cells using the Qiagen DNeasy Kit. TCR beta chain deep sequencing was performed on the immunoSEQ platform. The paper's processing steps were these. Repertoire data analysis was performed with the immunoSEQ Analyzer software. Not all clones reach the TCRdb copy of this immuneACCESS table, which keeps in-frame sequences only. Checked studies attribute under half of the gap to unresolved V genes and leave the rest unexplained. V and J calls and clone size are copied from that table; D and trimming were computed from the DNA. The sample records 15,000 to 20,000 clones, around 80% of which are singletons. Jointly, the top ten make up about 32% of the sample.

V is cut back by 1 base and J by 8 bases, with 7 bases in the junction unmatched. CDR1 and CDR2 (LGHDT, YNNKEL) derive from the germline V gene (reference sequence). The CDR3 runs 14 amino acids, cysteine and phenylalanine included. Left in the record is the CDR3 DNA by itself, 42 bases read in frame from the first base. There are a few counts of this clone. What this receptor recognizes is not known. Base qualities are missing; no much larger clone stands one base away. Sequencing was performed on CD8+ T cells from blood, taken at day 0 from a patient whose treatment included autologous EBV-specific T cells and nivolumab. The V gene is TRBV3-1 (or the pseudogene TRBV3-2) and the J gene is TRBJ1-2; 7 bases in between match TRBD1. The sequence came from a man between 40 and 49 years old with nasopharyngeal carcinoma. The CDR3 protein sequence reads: CASSQADRAGGYTF. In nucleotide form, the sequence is TGTGCCAGCAGCCAAGCCGACAGGGCTGGGGGCTACACCTTC.